This entry lists 5 T cell receptor beta chains sequenced from one sample in a study of blood T cell repertoires in COVID-19. Produced via immunoSEQ multiplex PCR; TCRdb's table is partial and in-frame only. The profile shows 150,000 to 200,000 clones, 81% of them singletons. The sample taken for sequencing was peripheral blood. These receptors all come from a woman in her forties with COVID-19, enrolled during active disease.

The CDR3 nucleotides are TGTGCCACCAGCAGAGCTAGCGGGGGCCCCCTATACAATGAGCAGTTCTTC. This encodes CATSRASGGPLYNEQFF. V and J are TRBV15 and TRBJ2-1; TRBD2 agrees at 10 bases. The CDR3 covers 17 residues. From germline, CDR1 is LNHNV and CDR2 YYDKDF (reference sequence). Trimming took 1 base from V and 4 from J; bases not matched to a gene: 7.

The V call is TRBV16, the J call TRBJ1-1; D is perhaps TRBD1 (5 bases). Between the trimmed V and J ends, which lost 0 bases and 1 base, there was a span of 9 bases. Looked up from germline, CDR1 is KGHSY and CDR2 is FQNENV. The CDR3 is 15 residues long. The CDR3 DNA follows: TGTGCCAGCAGCCAATCTTCTCAGGGGAACACTGAAGCTTTCTTT. This encodes CASSQSSQGNTEAFF.

The chain couples TRBV27 to TRBJ2-7; no reliable D call. Germline V CDR1 and CDR2: MNHEY, SMNVEV (reference sequence). This CDR3 contains 15 residues. Trimming pared 2 bases from V and 4 bases from J, leaving 15 bases between. CDR3 sequence (DNA): TGTGCCAGCAGTTTAGGTCCAGGCCCAGCTTACGAGCAGTACGTC. Translated, it gives CASSLGPGPAYEQYV.

The chain couples TRBV4-1 to TRBJ1-1; 7 bases agree with TRBD1. The germline V gene encodes CDR1 MGHRA and CDR2 YSYEKL. The ends lost 1 base at V and 3 bases at J; junction bases unmatched: 2. The CDR3 totals 14 residues. The CDR3: CASSQGQGYTEAFF. The CDR3 nucleotides are TGCGCCAGCAGCCAAGGACAGGGTTACACTGAAGCTTTCTTT.

The chain links TRBV5-1 to TRBJ2-7, with a weak D call TRBD1 (5 bases). V lost 0 bases, J lost 7 bases, and 14 bases lay in between. This CDR3 comprises 14 residues. Germline CDR1 SGHRS, CDR2 YFSETQ. The CDR3 bases are TGCGCCAGCAGCTTGGCCCTGGGGCCCCGGGAGCAGTACTTC. It yields the protein CASSLALGPREQYF.